Below, 31 T cell receptor beta chains from the same sample are listed, as sequenced in a study of cytomegalovirus exposure and HLA in healthy donors. PCR amplification relied on 60 Vbeta primers (plus 13 Jbeta primers). Assay used: immunoSEQ multiplex PCR; TCRdb lists only in-frame clones, some missing. The sample holds some 110,000 clones, around 64% seen once. The sample consisted of PBMCs. These receptors all come from a woman between 25 and 40 years old in good health and CMV-seronegative.

This clone has a single count. The genes are TRBV5-1 and TRBJ2-3, with D possibly being TRBD1 (5 bases). This CDR3 is 13 amino acids long. The germline V gene has CDR1 SGHRS and CDR2 YFSETQ. The V end lost 4 bases, the J end lost 2 bases, and 8 bases lay between the germline ends. CDR3 sequence reads: CASSATDTDTQYF. CDR3 nucleotide sequence: TGCGCCAGCAGCGCGACAGACACAGATACGCAGTATTTT.

The rearrangement links TRBV28 to TRBJ2-2; D perhaps matches TRBD1 (6 bases). Looked up from germline, CDR1 is MDHEN and CDR2 is SYDVKM. The CDR3 spans 16 residues. Trimming pared 3 bases from V and 7 bases from J, leaving 18 bases between. CDR3 bases: TGTGCCAGCAGTTTTTTGAGTGACAGGCTAGACGGGGAGCTGTTTTTT. Its protein product is CASSFLSDRLDGELFF.

The J gene is TRBJ2-3, the V gene TRBV18; a weak D match, TRBD1 (6 bases). This CDR3 has 14 residues. Germline loops: CDR1 KGHSH, CDR2 LQKENI. The V end was cut by 2 bases, the J end by 8 bases, with 14 bases between. The CDR3 loop is CASSPAGQRGTQYF. CDR3 DNA sequence: TGTGCCAGCTCACCAGCTGGACAGCGCGGTACGCAGTATTTT.

Only a few counts were recorded for this clone. This sequence joins TRBV23-1 and TRBJ2-7; 8 bases are shared with TRBD2. TRBV23-1 is marked as an open reading frame, function uncertain. Trimming removed 2 bases from V and 5 bases from J; junction bases left unmatched: 5. The CDR3 is 14 amino acids. The CDR3 is CASSQRGLAHEQYF. DNA of the CDR3: TGCGCCAGCAGTCAACGCGGACTAGCCCACGAGCAGTACTTC.

The sample holds a few counts of this clone. V usage is TRBV4-3 and J usage is TRBJ2-5, with TRBD2 as a possible D gene (6 bases). The CDR3 covers 15 residues. V lost 0 bases to trimming and J lost 1 base, with 9 bases between them. Per the germline V gene, CDR1 is LGHNA and CDR2 is YSLEER. CDR3 nucleotides: TGCGCCAGCAGCCAAGAGAGGGGAGGCCAAGAGACCCAGTACTTC. Translated: CASSQERGGQETQYF.

In nucleotides, the CDR3 is TGCGCCAGCAGCCACAAAGGACAGCTGCCTCTATCCTACGAGCAGTACTTC. Translation gives CASSHKGQLPLSYEQYF. This chain connects TRBV4-1 to TRBJ2-7; perhaps TRBD1 as D (6 bases). Germline V lookup: CDR1 MGHRA, CDR2 YSYEKL. The V end was cut by 3 bases, the J end by 1 base, with 19 bases between. The CDR3 spans 17 residues.

The chain recombines TRBV28 with TRBJ2-3, with 13 bases identical to TRBD2. J gave up 8 bases and V 2 bases, and 10 bases lay outside the gene matches. Per the germline V gene, CDR1 is MDHEN and CDR2 is SYDVKM. This CDR3 is built from 17 residues. The CDR3 sequence is CASSLGRTSGRLLTQYF. The CDR3 DNA is TGTGCCAGCAGTTTAGGGCGGACTAGCGGGAGACTTCTTACGCAGTATTTT. Variable domain in full (rest from reference TRBV28 and TRBJ2-3): DVKVTQSSRYLVKRTGEKVFLECVQDMDHENMFWYRQDPGLGLRLIYFSYDVKMKEKGDIPEGYSVSREKKERFSLILESASTNQTSMYLCASSLGRTSGRLLTQYFGPGTRLTVL.

This clone has more than one count but fewer than ten. This chain joins TRBV27 and TRBJ2-2; 9 bases map to TRBD1. This CDR3 comprises 14 residues. Germline values: CDR1 MNHEY, CDR2 SMNVEV (reference sequence). V lost 7 bases and J lost 7; bases outside the gene matches: 7. The CDR3 loop reads CASTLQGAGGELFF. Here the CDR3 DNA reads TGTGCCAGCACCCTACAGGGGGCCGGCGGGGAGCTGTTTTTT.

The chain has TRBV7-6 and TRBJ2-1; TRBD2 might be the D (6 bases). Germline V gene lookup returns CDR1 SGHVS and CDR2 FNYEAQ. V lost 4 bases to trimming and J lost 2 bases, with 9 bases between them. The length of the CDR3 is 14 residues. CDR3 loop: CASSSGDPYNEQFF. The CDR3 nucleotides are TGTGCCAGCAGCTCGGGGGATCCCTACAATGAGCAGTTCTTC.

This clone was counted a few times. The genes are TRBV5-1 and TRBJ2-7; 15 nucleotides match TRBD2. Losses at the gene ends were 1 base for V and 5 bases for J; bases not matched to a gene: 7. Germline values: CDR1 SGHRS, CDR2 YFSETQ. The length of the CDR3 is 17 residues. For the CDR3, the DNA is TGCGCCAGCAGCTTGTTTTCCGGACTAGCGGGAGGGAACGAGCAGTACTTC. It codes for CASSLFSGLAGGNEQYF.

V usage is TRBV28 and J usage is TRBJ2-7, with TRBD2 matching over 12 bases. The germline CDR1 and CDR2 sequences are MDHEN and SYDVKM. This CDR3 is built from 14 residues. After removal of 5 bases from V and 3 bases from J, the junction contained 2 bases not matched to a gene. CDR3 sequence reads: CASSQGLAGYEQYF. The DNA for the CDR3 is TGTGCCAGCAGTCAGGGACTAGCGGGCTACGAGCAGTACTTC.

This chain connects TRBV7-9 to TRBJ2-7; 9 bases match TRBD2. Germline CDR1 and CDR2: SEHNR and FQNEAQ (reference sequence). Losses at the gene ends were 5 bases for V and 2 bases for J; bases not matched to a gene: 10. There are 16 residues in the CDR3. The DNA of the CDR3 is TGTGCCAGCAGCGCTAAGGGACTAGCTGCGCCCTACGAGCAGTACTTC. It encodes CASSAKGLAAPYEQYF.

This rearrangement joins TRBV9 to TRBJ2-1, with TRBD2 matching over 7 bases. This CDR3 has 13 amino acids. Germline assignment: CDR1 SGDLS and CDR2 YYNGEE. V was pared by 8 bases and J by 6 bases, with 8 bases of the junction left unmatched. CDR3 in DNA: TGTGCCAGTTCGCGGGAGCAGGTCAATGAGCAGTTCTTC. Translation gives CASSREQVNEQFF.

The rearrangement joins TRBV2 to TRBJ1-2, with D unclear. The CDR3 totals 12 residues. Trimming took 3 bases from V and 4 from J, leaving 6 bases between them. The germline gives CDR1 SNHLY, CDR2 FYNNEI. The DNA of the CDR3 is TGTGCCAGCAGTGACTTCGTCTATGGCTACACCTTC. Translated, it gives CASSDFVYGYTF.

This clone appeared a few times. The chain employs TRBV29-1 and TRBJ1-5, with TRBD1 identical over 11 bases. Germline-derived CDR1 and CDR2 are SQVTM and ANQGSEA. This CDR3 is 14 amino acids long. V shed 5 bases and J 6 bases; nucleotides not matched to a gene: 6. The chain's CDR3 is CSVRDRGSVQPQHF. DNA of the CDR3: TGCAGCGTTCGGGACAGGGGGTCTGTTCAGCCCCAGCATTTT.

The gene calls are TRBV11-2 and TRBJ1-2; D ambiguous. Trimming shortened V by 6 bases and J by 3 bases, and 17 bases separated the two germline ends. This CDR3 spans 15 amino acids. Germline CDR1 is SGHAT and CDR2 is FQNNGV. The CDR3 region is CASRSLRVRDYGYTF. The CDR3 region has the DNA TGTGCCAGCAGAAGTCTCCGGGTGAGGGACTATGGCTACACCTTC.

This clone was found a few times. V is TRBV2 and J is TRBJ2-1; maybe TRBD2 (6 bases). The germline V and J ends were trimmed by 4 bases and 1 base, with 8 bases remaining between them. The germline V gene has CDR1 SNHLY and CDR2 FYNNEI. CDR3 length equals 14 residues. CDR3 protein: CASSGGRSYNEQFF. The CDR3, as DNA: TGTGCCAGCAGTGGGGGGAGGTCCTACAATGAGCAGTTCTTC.

This clone turned up a few times. V and J are TRBV6-5 and TRBJ2-7; 8 nucleotides align to TRBD1. Germline values: CDR1 MNHEY, CDR2 SVGAGI. The CDR3 runs 14 residues. The V and J ends lost 6 bases and 1 base, in that order; junction bases with no gene match: 5. The CDR3 DNA is TGTGCCAGCAGGCCCCGACAGGGGTCCTACGAGCAGTACTTC. It yields the protein CASRPRQGSYEQYF.

This clone was observed a handful of times. The chain uses TRBV27 and TRBJ2-1; D may be TRBD2 (6 bases). CDR3 size: 14 residues. Deletions cut 3 bases from V and 9 bases from J, with 15 bases between. From germline, CDR1 is MNHEY and CDR2 SMNVEV (reference sequence). The chain's CDR3 is CASSFLGSNGEQFF. Written as DNA, the CDR3 is TGTGCCAGCAGTTTTCTCGGGAGTAACGGTGAGCAGTTCTTC.

V and J are TRBV4-1 and TRBJ2-1; D is unresolved. Trimming took 3 bases from V and 9 from J, leaving 24 bases between them. The CDR3 is 17 residues long. CDR1 MGHRA and CDR2 YSYEKL come from the germline V gene. Here the CDR3 reads CASSHNQARRPLSEQFF. CDR3 sequence (DNA): TGCGCCAGCAGCCACAACCAAGCCCGCAGGCCCCTGAGTGAGCAGTTCTTC.

This chain uses TRBV9 with TRBJ2-5; 13 bases match TRBD2. J was trimmed by 5 bases and V by 3 bases; bases with no gene match: 4. The CDR3 runs 15 residues. The V gene's germline CDR1 is SGDLS and CDR2 YYNGEE. The CDR3 spells CASSAGTSGTETQYF. For the CDR3, the DNA is TGTGCCAGCAGCGCCGGGACTAGCGGGACGGAGACCCAGTACTTC.

The J gene is TRBJ2-2, the V gene TRBV7-9, with D possibly matching TRBD2 (6 bases). Germline-derived CDR1 and CDR2 are SEHNR and FQNEAQ (reference sequence). This CDR3 is built from 16 residues. The V end lost 2 bases, the J end lost 6 bases, and 16 bases lay between the germline ends. CDR3 loop: CASSLKGRGSAGELFF. CDR3 bases: TGTGCCAGCAGCTTAAAGGGGCGGGGCTCAGCCGGGGAGCTGTTTTTT.

This sequence joins TRBV6-6 and TRBJ1-3, with no clear D. Trimming removed 5 bases at V and 0 bases at J, with 8 bases between. CDR1 and CDR2 from the germline V gene are MNHNY and SVGAGI (reference sequence). The CDR3 covers 14 residues. In DNA form, the CDR3 reads TGTGCCAGCAGTCTAGGCGTCTCTGGAAACACCATATATTTT. Translation: CASSLGVSGNTIYF.

This clone was seen only a few times. The chain has TRBV9 and TRBJ2-1; D is possibly TRBD2 (6 bases). This CDR3 is 14 amino acids long. V was cut by 0 bases and J by 7 bases, with 11 bases left in between. Germline V CDR1 and CDR2: SGDLS, YYNGEE. The CDR3 region is CASSVGGSGNEQFF. The CDR3 DNA reads TGTGCCAGCAGCGTAGGGGGTAGCGGAAATGAGCAGTTCTTC.

This chain joins TRBV27 and TRBJ2-3; 8 bases align to TRBD2. This CDR3 spans 13 amino acids. Germline assignment: CDR1 MNHEY and CDR2 SMNVEV (reference sequence). The trim removed 5 bases at V and 10 bases at J, leaving 8 bases unmatched. The CDR3 region has the DNA TGTGCCAGCAGTGGGGCCGGGGGGGCCCCGCAGTATTTT. Translating it yields CASSGAGGAPQYF.

This clone is a singleton in its sample. V usage is TRBV5-6 and J usage is TRBJ2-1; TRBD1 is a possible D gene (5 bases). The ends were cut back, 0 bases at V and 4 bases at J, with 8 bases in the middle. The CDR3 covers 14 residues. The V gene's germline CDR1 is SGHDT and CDR2 YYEEEE. The CDR3 reads CASSLGRVYNEQFF. Written as DNA, the CDR3 is TGTGCCAGCAGCTTGGGCAGGGTTTACAATGAGCAGTTCTTC.

The CDR3 coding sequence is TGTGCCAGCCTAATCCTCCTCCGCCCCGGCTACACCTTC. Translating it yields CASLILLRPGYTF. The V gene is TRBV2, the J gene TRBJ1-2; D uncertain. CDR3 length: 13 amino acids. V dropped 8 bases and J dropped 8 bases, with 18 bases sitting between them. The germline CDR1 and CDR2 sequences are SNHLY and FYNNEI.

The chain is built from TRBV10-3 and TRBJ1-2; D may be TRBD1 (6 bases). This CDR3 is 13 amino acids long. The germline V and J ends were trimmed by 8 bases and 3 bases, with 13 bases remaining between them. Germline V lookup: CDR1 ENHRY, CDR2 SYGVKD. The CDR3, as DNA: TGTGCCATCGCCGTGGACAGCTACTATGGCTACACCTTC. It specifies CAIAVDSYYGYTF.

The J gene is TRBJ1-5, the V gene TRBV5-5, with 7 bases matching TRBD1. The CDR3 loop spans 14 amino acids. Germline V CDR1 and CDR2: SGHKS, YYEKEE (reference sequence). V lost 4 bases, J lost 7 bases, and 8 bases stayed unmatched. CDR3 loop: CASSQTGLVQPQHF. The DNA for the CDR3 is TGTGCCAGCAGCCAGACAGGGTTGGTCCAGCCCCAGCATTTT.

In its sample, this clone ranks as medium-sized (0.01 to 0.1%). V usage is TRBV19 and J usage is TRBJ2-2; weak D call: TRBD1 (6 bases). Trimming shortened V by 4 bases and J by 1 base, and 10 bases separated the two germline ends. Germline assignment: CDR1 LNHDA and CDR2 SQIVND (reference sequence). CDR3 size: 15 residues. CDR3 nucleotides: TGTGCCAGTAGTACCGGGACACTGAACACCGGGGAGCTGTTTTTT. This encodes CASSTGTLNTGELFF. The variable domain in full, with the rest retrieved from reference TRBV19 and TRBJ2-2, is DGGITQSPKYLFRKEGQNVTLSCEQNLNHDAMYWYRQDPGQGLRLIYYSQIVNDFQKGDIAEGYSVSREKKESFPLTVTSAQKNPTAFYLCASSTGTLNTGELFFGEGSRLTVL.

Details on this clone: This specimen includes other DNA sequences encoding the same CDR3. This rearrangement joins TRBV7-2 to TRBJ2-7, with 10 bases fitting TRBD2. The CDR3 is 18 amino acids. Germline-derived CDR1 and CDR2 are SGHTA and FQGNSA. Trimming took 5 bases from V and 0 from J; bases not matched to a gene: 13. The CDR3 DNA is TGTGCCAGCAGCCTACGGGTAGCGGGAGGCCGCAGCTCCTACGAGCAGTACTTC. Residues: CASSLRVAGGRSSYEQYF.